This T cell receptor (beta chain) is from a study of T cell repertoires in cytomegalovirus infection. In TCRdb, the reads were re-called with MiXCR into one record per CDR3 protein. The sample shows 830,000 or so distinct CDR3 sequences, approximately 32% of them seen only once. This CDR3 has 12 residues. The V end was cut by 2 bases, the J end by 7 bases, with 9 bases between. Germline CDR1 and CDR2: ENHRY and SYGVKD. This clonotype was detected a few times. Its antigen remains unknown. The V and J genes are TRBV10-3 and TRBJ2-7, with D unclear. Sequenced material: cultured CD8+ T cells from PBMCs, taken from culture after CMV antigen stimulation. The clonotype was recovered from a human donor in good health (CMV status not recorded). Some clones in this sample may be carry-over from other donors' samples. This CDR3 is CAISETSREQYV. CDR3 coding DNA: TGTGCCATCAGTGAGACCTCCCGGGAGCAGTACGTC.